The 11 T cell receptor beta chains reported below all come from one sample, sequenced in a study of blood T cell repertoires in COVID-19 (dated by TCRdb to 2018 to 2021). The library came from the immunoSEQ multiplex PCR assay. This is the immuneACCESS table as TCRdb keeps it, with only in-frame sequences that have V and J called. A part of the clones is gone; compared with another copy, unresolved V genes explain less than half, and the rest is unexplained. Present in this sample are approximately 300,000 clones, 92% of which were seen just once. Of the sample, roughly 20% is held by the ten largest clones. The source material was PBMCs or T cells enriched from blood (not recorded which). These receptors originate from a woman under 40 who had recovered from COVID-19.

V and J are TRBV2 and TRBJ2-3, with 13 bases that match TRBD2. Trimming at V came to 11 bases and at J to 8 bases, leaving 10 bases not matched to a gene. The CDR3 covers 14 residues. Germline V CDR1 and CDR2: SNHLY, FYNNEI. The CDR3: CASDWTSGSPTQYF. The CDR3 DNA is TGTGCCTCGGACTGGACTAGCGGGAGTCCTACGCAGTATTTT.

V usage is TRBV6-6 and J usage is TRBJ2-1; D not certain. Looked up from germline, CDR1 is MNHNY and CDR2 is SVGAGI (reference sequence). The CDR3 covers 11 residues. V gave up 5 bases and J gave up 7 bases, with 6 bases separating them. CDR3 DNA: TGTGCCAGCAGTGTCGGGAATGAGCAGTTCTTC. Encoded protein: CASSVGNEQFF.

This clone was seen a few times. This chain connects TRBV24-1 to TRBJ1-2, with TRBD1 as a possible D gene (6 bases). With 3 bases removed from V and 1 base from J, the gap between germline ends came to 11 bases. The CDR3 spans 15 residues. Germline CDR1 is KGHDR and CDR2 is SFDVKD. CDR3 sequence: CATSDIRQVNYGYTF. The CDR3 nucleotides are TGTGCCACCAGTGATATAAGACAGGTTAACTATGGCTACACCTTC.

This sequence joins TRBV10-3 and TRBJ1-6, with D possibly matching TRBD1 (5 bases). The CDR3 has 16 residues. Trimming shortened V by 5 bases and J by 9 bases, and 20 bases separated the two germline ends. CDR1 and CDR2 from the germline V gene are ENHRY and SYGVKD. DNA for the CDR3: TGTGCCATCAGTCCCGGGACCGGTTGGAGGGGTTCACCCCTCCACTTT. It is translated as CAISPGTGWRGSPLHF.

CDR3 in DNA: TGTGCCAGCAGTCCCCTTACTGAAGCTTTCTTT. Translating gives CASSPLTEAFF. The chain is built from TRBV2 and TRBJ1-1; no firm D call. CDR1 is SNHLY and CDR2 is FYNNEI in the germline V gene. The V and J ends lost 5 bases and 5 bases respectively, with 6 bases between them. This CDR3 is built from 11 residues.

This sequence joins TRBV11-2 and TRBJ2-2, with a weak D call TRBD1 (6 bases). From germline, CDR1 is SGHAT and CDR2 FQNNGV. V was shortened by 1 base and J by 8 bases, with 17 bases between the two germline ends. The CDR3 is 16 residues long. CDR3 loop: CASSLGGRGFLGELFF. The DNA of the CDR3 is TGTGCCAGCAGCTTAGGGGGCAGGGGATTCCTAGGGGAGCTGTTTTTT. Supplemented by reference TRBV11-2 and TRBJ2-2, the full variable domain reads EAGVAQSPRYKIIEKRQSVAFWCNPISGHATLYWYQQILGQGPKLLIQFQNNGVVDDSQLPKDRFSAERLKGVDSTLKIQPAKLEDSAVYLCASSLGGRGFLGELFFGEGSRLTVL.

CDR3 in DNA: TGCGCCAGCAGCTTGGTTAGCGGGGTCTCCTACGAGCAGTACTTC. It translates to CASSLVSGVSYEQYF. The chain couples TRBV5-1 to TRBJ2-7, with 8 bases matching TRBD2. CDR1 is SGHRS, CDR2 YFSETQ, per germline. The CDR3 consists of 15 residues. V gave up 0 bases and J gave up 0 bases; unmatched junction bases: 2.

This clone appeared once. This chain links TRBV27 with TRBJ2-6; TRBD2 matches at 7 bases. Trimming cost V 10 bases and J 1 base; bases outside gene matches: 7. The CDR3 loop spans 15 amino acids. Germline values: CDR1 MNHEY, CDR2 SMNVEV (reference sequence). CDR3: CATRDYQSGANVLTF. In nucleotides, the CDR3 is TGTGCCACCCGGGACTATCAATCTGGGGCCAACGTCCTGACTTTC.

The J gene is TRBJ2-1, the V gene TRBV29-1; tentatively, D is TRBD1 (6 bases). This CDR3 comprises 14 residues. The V end lost 5 bases, the J end lost 6 bases, and 17 bases lay between the germline ends. The V gene's germline CDR1 is SQVTM and CDR2 ANQGSEA. CDR3 DNA sequence: TGCAGCGTTAGGGTACAGGGTCAGGTCAATGAGCAGTTCTTC. Protein: CSVRVQGQVNEQFF.

The chain uses TRBV5-6 and TRBJ1-4; no definite D call. Germline V CDR1 and CDR2: SGHDT, YYEEEE. The V gene lost 6 bases and the J gene lost 2 bases, with 14 bases spanning the gap. This CDR3 spans 15 amino acids. The CDR3 loop reads CASNSLYATNEKLFF. As DNA, the CDR3 is TGTGCCAGCAACTCGCTGTACGCGACTAATGAAAAACTGTTTTTT.

The chain recombines TRBV5-6 with TRBJ1-2; 9 nucleotides agree with TRBD1. V lost 0 bases and J lost 8; bases outside the gene matches: 5. CDR3 size: 14 residues. Germline CDR1 is SGHDT and CDR2 is YYEEEE. The CDR3 loop is CASSLVGTGMGYTF. The CDR3 region has the DNA TGTGCCAGCAGCTTGGTAGGGACAGGGATGGGCTACACCTTC.